These T cell receptor beta chains were read from a single sample in a study of regulatory T cells in long-lasting Graves disease. In TCRdb, the multiplex PCR reads were re-called with MiXCR into one record per CDR3 protein. The sample has 400,000 to 450,000 distinct CDR3 sequences; about 16% are singletons. These same data were also listed under a study on T cells in Graves' hyperthyroidism and ophthalmopathy.

The specimen was peripheral blood mononuclear cells (PBMCs), collected at new diagnosis, from a patient treated with antithyroid drugs. Source of these receptors: a woman aged 30 to 39 with Graves disease. Both conserved end residues are part of each CDR3. The D gene is left open where the match is weak.

CASRGGAVSNQPQHF	TRBJ1-5	.	TRBV2
CASSLRTDEQFF	TRBJ2-1	.	TRBV7-6
CASADGQGYNEQFF	TRBJ2-1	.	TRBV5-1
CASSLGEGTGIQETQYF	TRBJ2-5	TRBD1	TRBV2
CASSDREGRAYNEQFF	TRBJ2-1	TRBD2	TRBV9
CASNRPREGGETQYF	TRBJ2-5	.	TRBV2
CASSFIPGLAGTSGANVLTF	TRBJ2-6	TRBD2	TRBV7-9
CANSQTGGSETQYF	TRBJ2-5	TRBD1	TRBV14
CASSSYDGHLPMGYTF	TRBJ1-2	.	TRBV6-1
CASSPPSSGRSYEQYF	TRBJ2-7	TRBD2	TRBV18
CASSDWLDKETQYF	TRBJ2-5	.	TRBV10-1
CASSSAGSDYGYTF	TRBJ1-2	.	TRBV27
CAISESRDLDNEQFF	TRBJ2-1	.	TRBV10-3
CSAWLGTVTQYF	TRBJ2-3	.	TRBV20-1
CASSESDRVYTF	TRBJ1-2	.	TRBV2
CASSYGRLLEEQYF	TRBJ2-7	.	TRBV6-5
CAISESDNYNEQFF	TRBJ2-1	.	TRBV10-3
CASGLDAGQGDTEAFF	TRBJ1-1	TRBD1	TRBV12-5
CASSPRPGASYEQYF	TRBJ2-7	.	TRBV4-1
CASSNGLAALRDTQYF	TRBJ2-3	TRBD2	TRBV2
CASTGEGASGANVLTF	TRBJ2-6	TRBD1	TRBV2
CSASSSSGVSSYEQYF	TRBJ2-7	TRBD2	TRBV20-1
CASSPRQTAETQYF	TRBJ2-5	.	TRBV10-1
CASSFRDSNTEAFF	TRBJ1-1	TRBD1	TRBV5-1
CASSQGIAGASEFF	TRBJ2-1	TRBD2	TRBV4-2
CASSPMGEFENIQYF	TRBJ2-4	.	TRBV28
CASSLGQNEVNEQFF	TRBJ2-1	.	TRBV7-2
CASSMVDGYEQYF	TRBJ2-7	.	TRBV19
CASSSSLGVAVGEQFF	TRBJ2-1	.	TRBV5-1
CASSYSGPPRDEQFF	TRBJ2-1	.	TRBV6-2/TRBV6-3
CASGKDSSYNSPLHF	TRBJ1-6	.	TRBV7-6
CSARDRFGDSYNEQFF	TRBJ2-1	.	TRBV20-1
CASSLIVVNTGELFF	TRBJ2-2	.	TRBV7-6
CASSLPSGRGGDTQYF	TRBJ2-3	TRBD2	TRBV11-2
CASSLTRLASYTQYF	TRBJ2-3	TRBD2	TRBV5-6
CSASEAFF	TRBJ1-1	.	TRBV29-1
CASSELLAGGEETQYF	TRBJ2-5	TRBD2	TRBV6-1
CAWSDRFNQPQHF	TRBJ1-5	.	TRBV30
CASTGWEKGEKLFF	TRBJ1-4	.	TRBV2
CAWYGQGGTEAFF	TRBJ1-1	TRBD1	TRBV30
CSADPGANQPQHF	TRBJ1-5	.	TRBV20-1
CSARGDWQNEQFF	TRBJ2-1	.	TRBV20-1
CASFSGRRYDEQFF	TRBJ2-1	TRBD2	TRBV5-1